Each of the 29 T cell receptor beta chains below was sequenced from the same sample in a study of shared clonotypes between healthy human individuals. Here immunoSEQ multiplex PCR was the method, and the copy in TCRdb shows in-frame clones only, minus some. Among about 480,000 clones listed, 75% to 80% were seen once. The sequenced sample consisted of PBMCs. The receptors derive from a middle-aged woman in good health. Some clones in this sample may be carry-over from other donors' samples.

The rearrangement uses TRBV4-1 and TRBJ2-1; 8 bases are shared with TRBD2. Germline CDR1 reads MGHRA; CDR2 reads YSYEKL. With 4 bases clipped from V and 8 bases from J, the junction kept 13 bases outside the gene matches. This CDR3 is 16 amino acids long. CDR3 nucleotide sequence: TGCGCCAGCAGCCCAAGACCGGGAGGGGAGATCGATGAGCAGTTCTTC. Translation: CASSPRPGGEIDEQFF.

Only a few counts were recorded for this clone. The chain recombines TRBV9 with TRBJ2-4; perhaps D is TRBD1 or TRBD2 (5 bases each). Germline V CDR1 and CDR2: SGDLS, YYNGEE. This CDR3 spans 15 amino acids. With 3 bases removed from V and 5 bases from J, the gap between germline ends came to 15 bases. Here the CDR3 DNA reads TGTGCCAGCAGCGAGGGACCCGCGGCGGAAAACATTCAGTACTTC. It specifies CASSEGPAAENIQYF. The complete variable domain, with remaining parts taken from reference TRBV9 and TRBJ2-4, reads DSGVTQTPKHLITATGQRVTLRCSPRSGDLSVYWYQQSLDQGLQFLIQYYNGEERAKGNILERFSAQQFPDLHSELNLSSLELGDSALYFCASSEGPAAENIQYFGAGTRLSVL.

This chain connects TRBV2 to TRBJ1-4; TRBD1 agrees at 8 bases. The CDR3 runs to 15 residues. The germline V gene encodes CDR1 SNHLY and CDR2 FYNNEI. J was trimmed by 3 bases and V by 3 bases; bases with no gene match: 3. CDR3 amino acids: CASSEGTGSNEKLFF. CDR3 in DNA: TGTGCCAGCAGTGAGGGGACAGGTTCTAATGAAAAACTGTTTTTT.

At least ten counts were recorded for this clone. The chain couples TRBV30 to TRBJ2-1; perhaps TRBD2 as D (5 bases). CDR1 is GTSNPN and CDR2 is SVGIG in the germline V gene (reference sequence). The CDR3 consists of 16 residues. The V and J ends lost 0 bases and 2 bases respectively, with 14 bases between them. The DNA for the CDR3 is TGTGCCTGGAGTGTAGGTGGGAGCGCCACCTACAATGAGCAGTTCTTC. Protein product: CAWSVGGSATYNEQFF.

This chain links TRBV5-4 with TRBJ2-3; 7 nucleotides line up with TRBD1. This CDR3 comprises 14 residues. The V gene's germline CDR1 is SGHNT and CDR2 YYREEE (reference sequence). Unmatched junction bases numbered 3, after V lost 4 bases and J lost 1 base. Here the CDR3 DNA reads TGTGCCAGCAGCGACGGACAGGGCACAGATACGCAGTATTTT. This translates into CASSDGQGTDTQYF.

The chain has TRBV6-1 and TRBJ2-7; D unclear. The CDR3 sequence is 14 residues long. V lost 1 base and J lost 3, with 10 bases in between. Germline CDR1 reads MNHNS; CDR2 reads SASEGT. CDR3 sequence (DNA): TGTGCCAGCAGTGAAGGCTCGTTCGGCTACGAGCAGTACTTC. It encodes CASSEGSFGYEQYF.

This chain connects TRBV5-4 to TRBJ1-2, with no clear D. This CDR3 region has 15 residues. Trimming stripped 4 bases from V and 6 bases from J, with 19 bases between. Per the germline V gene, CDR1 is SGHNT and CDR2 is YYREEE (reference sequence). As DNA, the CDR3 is TGTGCCAGCAGCATCGGCCTTAACCGGAGGGATGGCTACACCTTC. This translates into CASSIGLNRRDGYTF. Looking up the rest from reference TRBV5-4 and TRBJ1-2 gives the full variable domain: ETGVTQSPTHLIKTRGQQVTLRCSSQSGHNTVSWYQQALGQGPQFIFQYYREEENGRGNFPPRFSGLQFPNYSSELNVNALELDDSALYLCASSIGLNRRDGYTFGSGTRLTVV.

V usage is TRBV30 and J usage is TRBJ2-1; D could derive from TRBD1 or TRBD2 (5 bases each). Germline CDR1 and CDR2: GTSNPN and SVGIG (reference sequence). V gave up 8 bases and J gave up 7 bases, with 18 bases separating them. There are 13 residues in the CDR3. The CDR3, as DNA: TGTGCCGGAGAGGGGTTGGGACGAAATGAGCAGTTCTTC. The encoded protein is CAGEGLGRNEQFF.

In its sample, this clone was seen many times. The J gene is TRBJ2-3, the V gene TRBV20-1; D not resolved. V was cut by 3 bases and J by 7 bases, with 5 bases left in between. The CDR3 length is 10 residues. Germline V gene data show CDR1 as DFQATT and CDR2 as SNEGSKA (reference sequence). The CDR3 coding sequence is TGCAGTGCTAGCGGGTATACGCAGTATTTT. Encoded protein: CSASGYTQYF.

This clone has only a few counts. The CDR3 DNA sequence: TGTGCCAGCAGCTCCGGGACGGTTAGCAATCAGCCCCAGCATTTT. It encodes CASSSGTVSNQPQHF. This chain joins TRBV11-2 and TRBJ1-5; the D gene is possibly TRBD1 (5 bases). CDR3 length: 15 amino acids. Trimming removed 4 bases at V and 0 bases at J, with 10 bases between. Germline V gives CDR1 SGHAT, CDR2 FQNNGV.

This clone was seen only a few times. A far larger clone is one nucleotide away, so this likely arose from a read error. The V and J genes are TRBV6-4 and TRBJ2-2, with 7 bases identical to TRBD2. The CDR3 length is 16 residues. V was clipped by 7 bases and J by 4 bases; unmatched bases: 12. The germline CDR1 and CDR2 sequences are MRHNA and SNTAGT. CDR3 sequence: CASNQGAGAGTGELFF. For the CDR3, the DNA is TGTGCCAGCAACCAAGGGGCGGGAGCGGGCACCGGGGAGCTGTTTTTT.

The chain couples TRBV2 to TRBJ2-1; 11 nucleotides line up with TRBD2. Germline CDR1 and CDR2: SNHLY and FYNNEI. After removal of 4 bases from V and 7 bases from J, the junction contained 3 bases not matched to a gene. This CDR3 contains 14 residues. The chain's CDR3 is CASSGLAGRNEQFF. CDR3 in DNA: TGTGCCAGCAGTGGACTAGCGGGAAGGAATGAGCAGTTCTTC.

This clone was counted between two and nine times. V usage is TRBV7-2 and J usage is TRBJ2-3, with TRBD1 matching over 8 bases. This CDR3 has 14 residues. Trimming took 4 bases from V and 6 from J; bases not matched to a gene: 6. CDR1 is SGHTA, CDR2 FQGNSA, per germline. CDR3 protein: CASSSRTGKDTQYF. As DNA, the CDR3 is TGTGCCAGCAGCTCCCGGACAGGGAAGGATACGCAGTATTTT.

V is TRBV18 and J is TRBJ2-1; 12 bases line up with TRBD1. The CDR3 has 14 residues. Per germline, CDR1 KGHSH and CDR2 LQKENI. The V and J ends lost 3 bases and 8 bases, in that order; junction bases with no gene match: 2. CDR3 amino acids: CASSPGQGADEQFF. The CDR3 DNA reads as TGTGCCAGCTCACCGGGACAGGGGGCCGATGAGCAGTTCTTC. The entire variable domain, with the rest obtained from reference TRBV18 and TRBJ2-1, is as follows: NAGVMQNPRHLVRRRGQEARLRCSPMKGHSHVYWYRQLPEEGLKFMVYLQKENIIDESGMPKERFSAEFPKEGPSILRIQQVVRGDSAAYFCASSPGQGADEQFFGPGTRLTVL.

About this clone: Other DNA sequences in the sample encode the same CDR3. CDR3 nucleotides: TGTGCCAGCAGCGTAGGGAGTAGCGGGAGTACAGATACGCAGTATTTT. Residues: CASSVGSSGSTDTQYF. This chain connects TRBV9 to TRBJ2-3; 9 nucleotides match TRBD2. V dropped 0 bases and J dropped 3; count of bases not matched to a gene: 5. The CDR3 consists of 16 residues. CDR1 is SGDLS, CDR2 YYNGEE, per germline.

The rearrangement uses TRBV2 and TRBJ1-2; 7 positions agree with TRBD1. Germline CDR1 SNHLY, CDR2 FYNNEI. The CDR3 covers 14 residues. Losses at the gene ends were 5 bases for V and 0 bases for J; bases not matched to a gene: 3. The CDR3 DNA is TGTGCCAGCAGTCCACAGGGGACTAACTATGGCTACACCTTC. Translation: CASSPQGTNYGYTF.

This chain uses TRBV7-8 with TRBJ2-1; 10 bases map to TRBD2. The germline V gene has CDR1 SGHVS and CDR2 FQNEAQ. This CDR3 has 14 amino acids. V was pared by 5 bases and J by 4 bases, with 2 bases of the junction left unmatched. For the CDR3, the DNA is TGTGCCAGCAGCCAGCGGGAGGGATACAATGAGCAGTTCTTC. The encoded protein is CASSQREGYNEQFF.

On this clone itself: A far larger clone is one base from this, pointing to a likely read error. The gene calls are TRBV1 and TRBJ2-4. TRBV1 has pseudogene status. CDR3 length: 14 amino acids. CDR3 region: CTSSQGPPRTIKYF. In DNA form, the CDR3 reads TGCACCAGCAGCCAAGGCCCCCCTCGGACCATTAAGTACTTC.

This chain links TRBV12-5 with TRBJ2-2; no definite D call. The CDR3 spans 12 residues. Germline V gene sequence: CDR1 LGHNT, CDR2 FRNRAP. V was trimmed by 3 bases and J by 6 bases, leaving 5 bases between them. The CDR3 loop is CASGFGAGELFF. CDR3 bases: TGTGCTAGTGGTTTTGGGGCCGGGGAGCTGTTTTTT.

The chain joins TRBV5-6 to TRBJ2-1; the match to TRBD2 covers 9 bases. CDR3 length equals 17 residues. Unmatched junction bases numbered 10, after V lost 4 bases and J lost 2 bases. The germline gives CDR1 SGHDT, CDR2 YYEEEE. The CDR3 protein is CASSRPGLAATYNEQFF. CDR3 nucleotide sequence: TGTGCCAGCAGCCGACCGGGACTAGCAGCAACCTACAATGAGCAGTTCTTC.

The CDR3, as DNA: TGTGCCAGCAGAAAGGGTCCTGCTGGCTACACCTTC. It yields the protein CASRKGPAGYTF. The V call is TRBV27, the J call TRBJ1-2; D uncertain. Trimming removed 6 bases from V and 7 bases from J, with 12 bases in between. The CDR3 length is 12 residues. In germline, CDR1 is MNHEY, CDR2 SMNVEV (reference sequence).

For the CDR3, the DNA is TGTGCCAGCAGCTTGCGAGTTGACACCGGGGAGCTGTTTTTT. Encoded protein: CASSLRVDTGELFF. The rearrangement uses TRBV7-9 and TRBJ1-3; the D is unclear. The J call may not be correct, given that the DNA end is closer to TRBJ2-2. Germline-derived CDR1 and CDR2 are SEHNR and FQNEAQ (reference sequence). The CDR3 is made up of 14 amino acids.

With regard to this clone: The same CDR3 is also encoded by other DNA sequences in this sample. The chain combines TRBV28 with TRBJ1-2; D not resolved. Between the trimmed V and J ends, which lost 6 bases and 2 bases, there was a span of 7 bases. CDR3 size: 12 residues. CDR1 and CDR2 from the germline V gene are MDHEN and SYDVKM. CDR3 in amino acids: CASRPSNYGYTF. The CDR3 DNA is TGTGCCAGCAGGCCGTCAAACTATGGCTACACCTTC.

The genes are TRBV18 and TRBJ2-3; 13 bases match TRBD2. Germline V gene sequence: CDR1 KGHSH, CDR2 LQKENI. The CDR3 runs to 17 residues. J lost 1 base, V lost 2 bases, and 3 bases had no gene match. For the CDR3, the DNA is TGTGCCAGCTCACCAGGGACTAGCGGGATCGGCACAGATACGCAGTATTTT. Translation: CASSPGTSGIGTDTQYF.

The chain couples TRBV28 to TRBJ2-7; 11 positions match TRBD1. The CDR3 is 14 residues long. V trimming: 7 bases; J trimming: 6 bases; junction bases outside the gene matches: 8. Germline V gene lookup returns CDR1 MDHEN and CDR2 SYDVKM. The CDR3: CASTLGQGVGEQYF. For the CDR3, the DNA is TGTGCCAGCACCTTGGGACAGGGGGTAGGCGAGCAGTACTTC.

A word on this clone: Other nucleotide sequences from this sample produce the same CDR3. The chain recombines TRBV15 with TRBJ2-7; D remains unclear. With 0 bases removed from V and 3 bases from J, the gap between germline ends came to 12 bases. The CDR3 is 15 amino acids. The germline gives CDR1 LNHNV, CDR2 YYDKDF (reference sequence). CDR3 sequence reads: CATSRDMGGLYEQYF. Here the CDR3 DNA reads TGTGCCACCAGCAGAGATATGGGTGGGCTCTACGAGCAGTACTTC.

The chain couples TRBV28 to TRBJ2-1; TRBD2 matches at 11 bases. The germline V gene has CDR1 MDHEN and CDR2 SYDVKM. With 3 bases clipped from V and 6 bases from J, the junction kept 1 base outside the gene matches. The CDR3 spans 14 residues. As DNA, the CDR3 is TGTGCCAGCAGTTTGACTAGCGGGACCAATGAGCAGTTCTTC. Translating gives CASSLTSGTNEQFF.

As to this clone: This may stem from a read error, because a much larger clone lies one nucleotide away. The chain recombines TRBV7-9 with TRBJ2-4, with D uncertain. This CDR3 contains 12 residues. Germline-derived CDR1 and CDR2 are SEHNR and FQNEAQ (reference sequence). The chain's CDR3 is CSSSLDADIQYF. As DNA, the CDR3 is TGTTCCAGCAGCTTAGATGCAGACATTCAGTACTTC.

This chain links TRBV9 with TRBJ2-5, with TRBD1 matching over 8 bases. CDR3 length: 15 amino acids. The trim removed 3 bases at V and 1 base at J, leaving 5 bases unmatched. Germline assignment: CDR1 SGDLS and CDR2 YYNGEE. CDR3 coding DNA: TGTGCCAGCAGCGCCGGACAGGGCGTCCAAGAGACCCAGTACTTC. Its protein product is CASSAGQGVQETQYF. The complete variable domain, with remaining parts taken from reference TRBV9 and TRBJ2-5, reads DSGVTQTPKHLITATGQRVTLRCSPRSGDLSVYWYQQSLDQGLQFLIQYYNGEERAKGNILERFSAQQFPDLHSELNLSSLELGDSALYFCASSAGQGVQETQYFGPGTRLLVL.